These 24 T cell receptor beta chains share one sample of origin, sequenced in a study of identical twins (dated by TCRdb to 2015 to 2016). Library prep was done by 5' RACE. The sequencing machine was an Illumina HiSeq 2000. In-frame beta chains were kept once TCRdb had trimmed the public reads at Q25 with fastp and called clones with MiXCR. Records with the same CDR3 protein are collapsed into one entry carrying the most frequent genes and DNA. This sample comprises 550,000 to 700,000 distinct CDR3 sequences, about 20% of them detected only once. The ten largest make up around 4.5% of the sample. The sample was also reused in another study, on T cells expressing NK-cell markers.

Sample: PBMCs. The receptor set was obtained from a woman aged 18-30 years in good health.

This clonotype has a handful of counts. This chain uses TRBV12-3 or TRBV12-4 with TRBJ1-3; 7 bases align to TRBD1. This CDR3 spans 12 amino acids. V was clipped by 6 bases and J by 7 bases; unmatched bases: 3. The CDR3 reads CASSLQGNTIYF. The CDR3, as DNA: TGTGCCAGCAGCTTACAGGGGAACACCATATATTTT.

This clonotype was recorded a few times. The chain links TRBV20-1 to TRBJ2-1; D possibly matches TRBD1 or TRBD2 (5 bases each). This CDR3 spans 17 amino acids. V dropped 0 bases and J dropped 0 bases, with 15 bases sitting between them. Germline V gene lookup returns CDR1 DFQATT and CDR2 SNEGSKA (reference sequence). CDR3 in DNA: TGCAGTGCTAGAGATCTCAAGTGGGGGAGCTCCTACAATGAGCAGTTCTTC. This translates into CSARDLKWGSSYNEQFF.

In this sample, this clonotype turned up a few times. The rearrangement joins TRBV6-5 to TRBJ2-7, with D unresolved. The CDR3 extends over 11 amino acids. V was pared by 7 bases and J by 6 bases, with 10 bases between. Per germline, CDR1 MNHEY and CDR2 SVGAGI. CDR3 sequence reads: CASTSRSEQYF. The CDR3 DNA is TGTGCCAGCACGTCACGGTCCGAGCAGTACTTC.

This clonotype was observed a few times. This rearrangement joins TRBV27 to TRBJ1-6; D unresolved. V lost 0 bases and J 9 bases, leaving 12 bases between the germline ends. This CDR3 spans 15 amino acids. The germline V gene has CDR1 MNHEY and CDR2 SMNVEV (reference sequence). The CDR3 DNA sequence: TGTGCCAGCAGTTTATCTGGCTCCCGGGGTTCACCCCTCCACTTT. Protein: CASSLSGSRGSPLHF.

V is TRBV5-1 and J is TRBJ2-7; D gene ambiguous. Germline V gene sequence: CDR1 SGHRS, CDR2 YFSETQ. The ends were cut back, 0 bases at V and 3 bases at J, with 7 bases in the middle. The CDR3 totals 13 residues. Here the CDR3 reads CASSLAHDYEQYF. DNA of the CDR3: TGCGCCAGCAGCTTGGCTCACGACTACGAGCAGTACTTC.

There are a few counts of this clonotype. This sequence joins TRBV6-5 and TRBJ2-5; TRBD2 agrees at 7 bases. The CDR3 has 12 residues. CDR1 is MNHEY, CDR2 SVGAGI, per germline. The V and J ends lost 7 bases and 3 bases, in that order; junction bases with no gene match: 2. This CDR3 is CASMSGEETQYF. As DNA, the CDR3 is TGTGCCAGCATGAGCGGGGAAGAGACCCAGTACTTC.

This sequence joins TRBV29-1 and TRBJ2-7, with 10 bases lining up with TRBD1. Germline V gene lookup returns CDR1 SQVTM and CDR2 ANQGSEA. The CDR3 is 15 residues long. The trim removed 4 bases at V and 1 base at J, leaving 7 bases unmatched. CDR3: CSVVGWGQGSYEQYF. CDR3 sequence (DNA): TGCAGCGTTGTGGGATGGGGACAGGGGTCCTACGAGCAGTACTTC.

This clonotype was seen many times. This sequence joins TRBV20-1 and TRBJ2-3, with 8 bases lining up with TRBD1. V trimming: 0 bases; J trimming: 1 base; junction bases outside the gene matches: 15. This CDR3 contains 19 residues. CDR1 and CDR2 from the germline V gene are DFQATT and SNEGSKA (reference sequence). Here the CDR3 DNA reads TGCAGTGCTAGAGATTTCGGGAGTAAGACAGGGGCCCGCACAGATACGCAGTATTTT. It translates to CSARDFGSKTGARTDTQYF.

The CDR3 is CASRGANSGANVLTF. As DNA, the CDR3 is TGCGCCAGCAGAGGGGCGAACTCTGGGGCCAACGTCCTGACTTTC. This chain joins TRBV5-1 and TRBJ2-6; D perhaps matches TRBD1 (5 bases). Trimming shortened V by 5 bases and J by 0 bases, and 9 bases separated the two germline ends. Germline V gene data show CDR1 as SGHRS and CDR2 as YFSETQ. The CDR3 has 15 residues.

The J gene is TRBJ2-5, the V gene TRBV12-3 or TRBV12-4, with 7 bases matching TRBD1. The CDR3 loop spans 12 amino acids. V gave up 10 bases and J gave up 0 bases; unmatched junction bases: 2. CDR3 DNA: TGTGCCACTGGACAGGACCAAGAGACCCAGTACTTC. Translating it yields CATGQDQETQYF.

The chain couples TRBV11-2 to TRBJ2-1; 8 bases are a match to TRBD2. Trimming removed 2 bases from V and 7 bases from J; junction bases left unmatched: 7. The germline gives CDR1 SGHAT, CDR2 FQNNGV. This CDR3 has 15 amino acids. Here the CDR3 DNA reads TGTGCCAGCAGCTTACGGCGGGAGGCCGGAAATGAGCAGTTCTTC. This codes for CASSLRREAGNEQFF. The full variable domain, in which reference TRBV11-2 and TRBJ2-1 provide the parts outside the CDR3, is EAGVAQSPRYKIIEKRQSVAFWCNPISGHATLYWYQQILGQGPKLLIQFQNNGVVDDSQLPKDRFSAERLKGVDSTLKIQPAKLEDSAVYLCASSLRREAGNEQFFGPGTRLTVL.

The DNA for the CDR3 is TGTGCCAGCAGCTACTCGACCCGTGTCGCGGAGCAGTTCTTC. The encoded protein is CASSYSTRVAEQFF. The chain combines TRBV11-2 with TRBJ2-1; D is uncertain. CDR1 SGHAT and CDR2 FQNNGV come from the germline V gene. CDR3 length: 14 amino acids. Deletions cut 4 bases from V and 10 bases from J, with 17 bases between. Combining the CDR3 with reference TRBV11-2 and TRBJ2-1 gives the whole variable domain EAGVAQSPRYKIIEKRQSVAFWCNPISGHATLYWYQQILGQGPKLLIQFQNNGVVDDSQLPKDRFSAERLKGVDSTLKIQPAKLEDSAVYLCASSYSTRVAEQFFGPGTRLTVL.

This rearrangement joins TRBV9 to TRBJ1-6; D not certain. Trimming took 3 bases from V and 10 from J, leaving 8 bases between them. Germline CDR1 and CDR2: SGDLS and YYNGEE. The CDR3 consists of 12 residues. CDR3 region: CASSDGLSPLHF. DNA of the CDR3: TGTGCCAGCAGCGATGGACTGTCACCCCTCCACTTT.

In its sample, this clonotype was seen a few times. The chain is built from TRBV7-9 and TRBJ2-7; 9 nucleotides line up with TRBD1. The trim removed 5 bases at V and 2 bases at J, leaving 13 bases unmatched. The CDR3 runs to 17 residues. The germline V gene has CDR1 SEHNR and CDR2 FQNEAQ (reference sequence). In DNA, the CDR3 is TGTGCCAGCAGCCTTCTACCGGGACAGGGAGAAGCCTACGAGCAGTACTTC. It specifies CASSLLPGQGEAYEQYF.

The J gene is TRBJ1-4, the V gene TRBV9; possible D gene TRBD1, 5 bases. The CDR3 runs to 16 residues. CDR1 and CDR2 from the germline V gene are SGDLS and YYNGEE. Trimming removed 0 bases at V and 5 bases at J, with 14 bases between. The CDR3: CASSVGPGRQNEKLFF. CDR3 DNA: TGTGCCAGCAGCGTAGGCCCGGGACGTCAGAATGAAAAACTGTTTTTT.

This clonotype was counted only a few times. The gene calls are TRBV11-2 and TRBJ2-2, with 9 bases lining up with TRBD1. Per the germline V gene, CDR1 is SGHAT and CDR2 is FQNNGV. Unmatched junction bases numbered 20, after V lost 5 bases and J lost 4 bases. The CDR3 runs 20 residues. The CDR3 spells CASSPPPGQGKRGRTGELFF. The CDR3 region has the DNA TGTGCCAGCAGCCCTCCCCCGGGACAGGGAAAACGGGGGCGCACCGGGGAGCTGTTTTTT.

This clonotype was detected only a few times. The CDR3 region is CASSPSINTEAFF. The CDR3 DNA sequence: TGCGCCAGCAGTCCCTCTATCAACACTGAAGCTTTCTTT. The chain recombines TRBV5-1 with TRBJ1-1, with D hard to call. CDR1 is SGHRS and CDR2 is YFSETQ in the germline V gene. This CDR3 spans 13 amino acids. The germline V and J ends were trimmed by 5 bases and 2 bases, with 10 bases remaining between them.

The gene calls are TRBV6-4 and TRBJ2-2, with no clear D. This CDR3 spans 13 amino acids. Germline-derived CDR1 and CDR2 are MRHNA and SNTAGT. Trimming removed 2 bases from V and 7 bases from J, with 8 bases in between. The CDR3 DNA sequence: TGTGCCAGCAGTGACAGACCGGGCGGGGAGCTGTTTTTT. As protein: CASSDRPGGELFF.

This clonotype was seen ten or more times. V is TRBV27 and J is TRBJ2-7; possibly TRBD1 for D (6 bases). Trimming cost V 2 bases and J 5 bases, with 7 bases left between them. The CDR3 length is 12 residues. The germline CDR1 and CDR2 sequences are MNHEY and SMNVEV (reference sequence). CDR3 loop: CASSLPGDEQYF. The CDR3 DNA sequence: TGTGCCAGCAGTTTACCAGGGGACGAGCAGTACTTC.

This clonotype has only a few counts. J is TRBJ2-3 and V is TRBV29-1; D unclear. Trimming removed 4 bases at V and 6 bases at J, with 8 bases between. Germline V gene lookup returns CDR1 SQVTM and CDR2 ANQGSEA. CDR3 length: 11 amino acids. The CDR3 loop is CSVVAGDTQYF. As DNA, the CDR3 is TGCAGCGTTGTGGCAGGCGATACGCAGTATTTT.

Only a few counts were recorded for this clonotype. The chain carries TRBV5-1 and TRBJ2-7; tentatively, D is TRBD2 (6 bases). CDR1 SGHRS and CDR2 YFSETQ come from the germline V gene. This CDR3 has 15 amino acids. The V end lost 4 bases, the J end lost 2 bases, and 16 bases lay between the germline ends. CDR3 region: CASSKSGTGTYEQYF. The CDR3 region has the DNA TGCGCCAGCAGCAAAAGTGGGACTGGAACCTACGAGCAGTACTTC.

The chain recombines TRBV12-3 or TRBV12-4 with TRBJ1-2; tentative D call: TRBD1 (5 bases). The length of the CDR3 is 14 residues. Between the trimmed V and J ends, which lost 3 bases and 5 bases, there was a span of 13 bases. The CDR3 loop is CASSFSRVAYGYTF. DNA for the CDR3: TGTGCCAGCAGTTTCTCCAGGGTAGCTTATGGCTACACCTTC.

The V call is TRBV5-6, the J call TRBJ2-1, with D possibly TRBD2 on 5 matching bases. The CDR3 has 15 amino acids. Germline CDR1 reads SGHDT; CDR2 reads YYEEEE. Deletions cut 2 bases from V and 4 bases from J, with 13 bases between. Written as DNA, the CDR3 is TGTGCCAGCAGCTTAAGGCGAGCGGCTTACAATGAGCAGTTCTTC. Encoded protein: CASSLRRAAYNEQFF.

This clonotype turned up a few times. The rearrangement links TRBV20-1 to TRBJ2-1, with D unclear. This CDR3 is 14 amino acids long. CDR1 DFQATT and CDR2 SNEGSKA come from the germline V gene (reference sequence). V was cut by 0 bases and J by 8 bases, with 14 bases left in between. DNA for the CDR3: TGCAGTGCTAGAGATGGTTCTGGCCCGGATGAGCAGTTCTTC. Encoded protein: CSARDGSGPDEQFF.